This T cell receptor beta chain was obtained from a study of blood T cells in healthy people across ages. The study, taken as a whole, reports: Age brought a roughly linear fall in TCR beta diversity measured per million T cells.

Primed by a sample-barcoded 5' primer and a J-beta primer mix, a second PCR proceeded for roughly 7 to 12 cycles. Every single cDNA molecule received a tag from a template-switch adaptor with 12 random nucleotides. TCRdb re-derived calls from the 5' RACE reads in MiXCR, one entry per CDR3 protein. The sample comprises about 1,800,000 distinct CDR3 sequences, 28% of which are singletons, and 7.7% rests with the top ten. Trimming took off 5 bases at V and 11 bases at J, with 18 bases between the two ends. There are 13 residues in the CDR3. Germline V gene data show CDR1 as LNHNV and CDR2 as YYDKDF (reference sequence). Turning to this clonotype: The antigen remains undetermined.

Healthy Caucasians from Russia aged about 6 to 90 served as donors. The TCR was taken from a woman between 25 and 40 years old in good health. The rearrangement links TRBV15 to TRBJ2-5; a possible D gene is TRBD1 (5 bases). The sequencing sample was made of blood. CDR3 sequence reads: CATSLRQSNEQYF. The CDR3 region has the DNA TGTGCCACCAGCCTAAGACAGAGCAATGAGCAGTACTTC.